This T cell receptor beta chain was identified during a study of early T cells in non-severe SARS-CoV-2 infection. Study information: Chains were unpaired, as sequencing was done on bulk RNA from unsorted whole blood. General study findings and limits: VDJdb matching favored anti-spike CD8 responses, missing private and CD4 specificities.

This clonotype was counted ten times or more. Its antigen is undetermined. Attachment of unique molecular identifiers was made to individual cDNA molecules. Via MiXCR, TCRdb re-called the 5' RACE reads, giving one row per CDR3 protein. The sample has some 30,000 distinct CDR3 sequences, 3% to 5% seen once. CDR3 length equals 13 residues. Trimming removed 3 bases from V and 1 base from J, with 6 bases in between. The chain carries TRBV12-3 or TRBV12-4 and TRBJ1-1, with D possibly matching TRBD1 (5 bases). Sequences were obtained from whole blood. This receptor was taken from an adult who was a healthcare worker with PCR-confirmed SARS-CoV-2 infection or an uninfected control (not recorded which). The CDR3 loop is CASSFTGNTEAFF. CDR3 in DNA: TGTGCCAGCAGTTTCACAGGGAACACTGAAGCTTTCTTT.